The sequence of this T cell receptor beta chain was determined in a study of blood T cells in healthy people across ages. A sample-barcoded 5' primer and a J-beta primer mix were used in a second PCR of about 6 to 12 cycles. Each sample provided no less than 2.5 million CDR3-containing paired-end reads. TCRdb ran MiXCR on the 5' RACE reads and lists one entry per CDR3 protein. The data show under 2,000,000 distinct CDR3 sequences, with 49% seen just once and 2% to 2.5% held by the top ten. Isolating PBMCs gave at least 6 million of these cells per sample. The CDR3 covers 17 residues. V was clipped by 3 bases and J by 0 bases, with 15 bases between them. Per the germline V gene, CDR1 is KGHSH and CDR2 is LQKENI.

The V and J genes are TRBV18 and TRBJ2-1, with a tentative D call TRBD1 (6 bases). This receptor was obtained from a woman between 40 and 50 years old in good health. Sequences were obtained from blood. This chain's CDR3 is CASSPSRGSSSYNEQFF. CDR3 sequence (DNA): TGTGCCAGCTCACCTTCCAGGGGAAGCAGCTCCTACAATGAGCAGTTCTTC.